The T cell receptor beta chain under discussion was sequenced for a study of early T cells in non-severe SARS-CoV-2 infection. Whole-study context: From unsorted whole blood, bulk RNA was sequenced, and the chains remained unpaired.

Attached unique molecular identifiers marked individual cDNA molecules. TCRdb recomputed calls from the 5' RACE reads with MiXCR, one row per CDR3 protein. The table lists about 48,000 distinct CDR3 sequences, around 5.6% of them singletons. This CDR3 has 12 residues. The V end was cut by 3 bases, the J end by 6 bases, with 7 bases between. Per the germline V gene, CDR1 is KGHSH and CDR2 is LQKENI. This clonotype turned up a few times. What it binds is not known. General study findings and limits: VDJdb matching favored anti-spike CD8 responses, missing private and CD4 specificities.

V usage is TRBV18 and J usage is TRBJ2-3; D not resolved. This sequence originates from an adult who was a healthcare worker with PCR-confirmed SARS-CoV-2 infection or an uninfected control (not recorded which). Sequencing was done on a sample of whole blood. Written as DNA, the CDR3 is TGTGCCAGCTCACCGGCGTCGGATACGCAGTATTTT. It yields the protein CASSPASDTQYF. The whole variable domain, remainder taken from reference TRBV18 and TRBJ2-3, is NAGVMQNPRHLVRRRGQEARLRCSPMKGHSHVYWYRQLPEEGLKFMVYLQKENIIDESGMPKERFSAEFPKEGPSILRIQQVVRGDSAAYFCASSPASDTQYFGPGTRLTVL.